The text below deals with one T cell receptor (beta chain). Its antigen is currently unknown. CDR3 size: 14 residues. Germline V lookup: CDR1 LGHNT, CDR2 FRNRAP. V lost 4 bases to trimming and J lost 2 bases, with 6 bases between them. The PCR employed 60 Vbeta primers together with 13 Jbeta primers. The data were produced by immunoSEQ multiplex PCR, yet TCRdb's version contains in-frame clones alone and is incomplete. The repertoire consists of fewer than 150,000 clones, with around 75% occurring once and the leading ten covering 3% to 3.5%. This sample stems from a study of cytomegalovirus exposure and HLA in healthy donors. Findings and limits, study-wide: There were 150 to 200 TCR beta chains listed as cytomegalovirus-associated.

Sequencing input: PBMCs. The chain has TRBV12-5 and TRBJ2-6, with D unresolved. The clonotype was recovered from a man aged 40-49 years in good health and CMV-seronegative. The CDR3 protein is CASGWSAGANVLTF. As DNA, the CDR3 is TGTGCTAGTGGTTGGAGCGCTGGGGCCAACGTCCTGACTTTC. The full variable domain, its missing parts supplied by reference TRBV12-5 and TRBJ2-6, is DARVTQTPRHKVTEMGQEVTMRCQPILGHNTVFWYRQTMMQGLELLAYFRNRAPLDDSGMPKDRFSAEMPDATLATLKIQPSEPRDSAVYFCASGWSAGANVLTFGAGSRLTVL.